The present T cell receptor (beta chain) was sequenced within a study of metastatic and nonmetastatic thyroid tumors. Study as a whole: Repertoires were compared across blood and tumor or nodule tissue from malignant and benign thyroid patients.

Germline V gene lookup returns CDR1 DFQATT and CDR2 SNEGSKA (reference sequence). This CDR3 is 14 amino acids long. Trimming took 0 bases from V and 1 from J, leaving 7 bases between them. Overall study findings and caveats: Within blood and tumor, benign nodules reportedly had significantly lower TCR beta diversity than malignant thyroid tumors did.

Not a single patient had been given any form of treatment at any point before undergoing thyroid surgery. In the original analysis: Researchers built a distant-metastasis classifier for papillary thyroid cancer that drew on CDR3 differences across clinicopathological groups. TCRdb re-clonotyped the PCR reads through MiXCR. The V and J calls come from TCRdb's annotation, not from the publication. The data show about 39,000 clones, with 15% to 20% seen just once and around 19% held by the top ten. This clone was seen ten or more times. Its antigen is not identified. Source material: blood. The clonotype was recovered from a female donor with papillary thyroid cancer or a benign thyroid nodule (not recorded which). Some clones in this sample may be carry-over from other donors' samples. The rearrangement joins TRBV20-1 to TRBJ1-5; possible D gene TRBD1, 6 bases. CDR3 region: CSAREGASNQPQHF. The DNA for the CDR3 is TGCAGTGCTAGAGAGGGGGCAAGCAATCAGCCCCAGCATTTT.